This TCR beta chain originates from a study of shared clonotypes between healthy human individuals. Whole-study context: Three plates were used per donor for CD4 naive, three for CD4 memory, two for CD8 naive and one for CD8 memory.

Donors comprised only Caucasian adults living in Nashville, Tennessee. Losses at the gene ends were 10 bases for V and 2 bases for J; bases not matched to a gene: 8. Germline CDR1 reads MNHEY; CDR2 reads SMNVEV (reference sequence). This CDR3 comprises 15 residues. As processed by the authors: Filtering differed for immunoSEQ, which gave only junction sequences without quality scores. The method was immunoSEQ multiplex PCR; TCRdb's version includes in-frame clones alone and lacks a portion of them. The V and J calls and clone size are taken from that table; D and trimming were inferred from the DNA. Among some 1.5 million clones listed, around 97% were seen once. Study-level results: How much donors shared clonotypes was expected to be affected by sequencing depth.

As to this clone: Its specificity is not known.

The clonotype originates from a man aged 30 to 39 in good health. The rearrangement joins TRBV27 to TRBJ2-1, with TRBD2 matching 10 bases. Sample: naive CD4+ T cells sorted from blood. Subset given: CD45RA+ positively selected. The CDR3, as DNA: TGTGCCACCCAGCGGGAGGGCCTCGCCTACAATGAGCAGTTCTTC. Its translation: CATQREGLAYNEQFF.